Sequencing of this T cell receptor (beta chain) was carried out in a study of T cell repertoires in cytomegalovirus infection. Via MiXCR, TCRdb re-called the reads, giving one row per CDR3 protein. The sample holds roughly 120,000 distinct CDR3 sequences; more than 25% are singletons and the top ten take roughly 50%. This CDR3 comprises 14 residues. V lost 2 bases to trimming and J lost 1 base, with 8 bases between them. On this clonotype itself: Its antigen remains unidentified.

Study-level findings and limits: Dominating the ex vivo response were TCR beta clonotypes that were CMV-specific and HLA-C-restricted.

This rearrangement joins TRBV12-3 or TRBV12-4 to TRBJ1-1; TRBD1 might be the D (5 bases). The sequenced sample was CD8+ T cells from cultured PBMCs, obtained from culture after CMV antigen stimulation. The TCR comes from a human donor in good health (CMV status not recorded). Some clones in this sample may be carry-over from other donors' samples. DNA for the CDR3: TGTGCCAGCAGTTTAATACAGGCGAACACTGAAGCTTTCTTT. Its protein is CASSLIQANTEAFF.